These T cell receptor beta chains were read from a single sample in a study of response to subunit inactivated influenza vaccine. TCRdb recomputed calls from the RT-PCR reads with MiXCR, one row per CDR3 protein. Of about 700,000 distinct CDR3 sequences in the sample, about 15% were seen once. This specimen consisted of PBMCs from blood, obtained 14 to 15 days before vaccination. The receptors stem from a man aged 45-60 years who received an inactivated influenza vaccine. The CDR3 runs from the conserved cysteine through the conserved F or W. Each record gives: V gene, D gene, CDR3 protein. The D gene is left open where the match is weak.

v_call: TRBV7-2
d_call: NA
cdr3_aa: CASSSMDREQFF

v_call: TRBV2
d_call: NA
cdr3_aa: CASIGGQETQYF

v_call: TRBV6-2/TRBV6-3
d_call: NA
cdr3_aa: CASSHGTTGGEQYF

v_call: TRBV12-3/TRBV12-4
d_call: NA
cdr3_aa: CASSFGGQAYEQYF

v_call: TRBV4-3
d_call: NA
cdr3_aa: CASSQDHGMENYGYTF

v_call: TRBV7-7
d_call: TRBD1
cdr3_aa: CASSLTGVTNEKLFF

v_call: TRBV6-2/TRBV6-3
d_call: NA
cdr3_aa: CASSYSIGAGTRGKAQYF

v_call: TRBV12-3/TRBV12-4
d_call: NA
cdr3_aa: CASSLGSHNSPLHF

v_call: TRBV6-1
d_call: TRBD1
cdr3_aa: CASSEAGRTGLYGYTF

v_call: TRBV28
d_call: NA
cdr3_aa: CASRFGGRYNEQFF

v_call: TRBV7-9
d_call: TRBD1
cdr3_aa: CASSNPDRGEEQFF

v_call: TRBV6-6
d_call: NA
cdr3_aa: CASSTRTVYGYTF

v_call: TRBV6-1
d_call: NA
cdr3_aa: CASSSLQPQHF

v_call: TRBV18
d_call: NA
cdr3_aa: CASSPRSVGVQETQYF

v_call: TRBV28
d_call: NA
cdr3_aa: CASSSPPSYGYTF

v_call: TRBV15
d_call: NA
cdr3_aa: CATSRGRDTDDEKLFF

v_call: TRBV11-2
d_call: NA
cdr3_aa: CASSLDNNRATKTEAFF

v_call: TRBV6-1
d_call: NA
cdr3_aa: CASSETTGSHSPLHF

v_call: TRBV9
d_call: TRBD1
cdr3_aa: CASSSQGEDGYTF

v_call: TRBV7-9
d_call: TRBD2
cdr3_aa: CASSLSGRVDEQYF

v_call: TRBV6-4
d_call: TRBD1
cdr3_aa: CASSEEDRGRSYGYTF

v_call: TRBV12-3/TRBV12-4
d_call: TRBD1
cdr3_aa: CASSSTGTGNSPLHF

v_call: TRBV7-6
d_call: TRBD2
cdr3_aa: CASSRASGGAYNEQFF

v_call: TRBV2
d_call: NA
cdr3_aa: CASMEAEPSYNEQFF

v_call: TRBV6-1
d_call: NA
cdr3_aa: CASSEARLLNTDTQYF

v_call: TRBV19
d_call: NA
cdr3_aa: CASSTRTVLGPGELFF

v_call: TRBV7-9
d_call: NA
cdr3_aa: CASSLFASPGNTIYF

v_call: TRBV7-8
d_call: NA
cdr3_aa: CASSLVGGRENTEAFF

v_call: TRBV20-1
d_call: NA
cdr3_aa: CSASWQRTYEQYF

v_call: TRBV4-2
d_call: TRBD2
cdr3_aa: CASSQDLGGPGYNEQFF

v_call: TRBV6-1
d_call: TRBD2
cdr3_aa: CASRSGGAYEQYF

v_call: TRBV11-2
d_call: NA
cdr3_aa: CASSLVSDLSFNEQFF